A selection of T cell receptor beta chains follows, all from one sample in a study of yellow fever vaccine responses in identical twins. Via MiXCR, TCRdb re-called the RT-PCR reads, giving one row per CDR3 protein. The repertoire holds about 9,000 distinct CDR3 sequences, with around four fifths as singletons. Sequenced here: T cells from blood (PBMCs), unsorted or a sorted subset (not recorded which), sampled before or after yellow fever vaccination (not recorded which). These receptor sequences come from a woman aged 18 to 35 who received the yellow fever vaccine. The CDR3 runs from the conserved cysteine through the conserved F or W. The order of the fields is CDR3 DNA, CDR3 protein, D gene, clone size, V gene, J gene. A D gene is named only where the DNA matches it firmly. Rows may omit the clone size; those that give it use once, few, many or a size class.

DNA: TGTGCCAGCAGTTTACACAGGGATGGCTACACCTTC
CDR3: CASSLHRDGYTF
D: NA
size: few
V: TRBV12-3/TRBV12-4
J: TRBJ1-2

DNA: TGCAGTGCTAGCGAACGGGAATACGAGCAGTACTTC
CDR3: CSASEREYEQYF
D: NA
size: NA
V: TRBV20-1
J: TRBJ2-7

DNA: TGCAGCGGGTTGTTTGACAGCCTTAACGAGCAGTACTTC
CDR3: CSGLFDSLNEQYF
D: NA
size: once
V: TRBV29-1
J: TRBJ2-7

DNA: TGCAGTGCGGGGTCTGGGGCCAACGTCCTGACTTTC
CDR3: CSAGSGANVLTF
D: NA
size: NA
V: TRBV20-1
J: TRBJ2-6

DNA: TGTGCCAGCAGCCCGCCACAGGGGGCTGGAAACACCATATATTTT
CDR3: CASSPPQGAGNTIYF
D: TRBD1
size: NA
V: TRBV7-2
J: TRBJ1-3

DNA: TGTGCCACCAGCCGAACAGGGGGCGTACTCAATGAGCAGTTCTTC
CDR3: CATSRTGGVLNEQFF
D: TRBD1
size: NA
V: TRBV15
J: TRBJ2-1

DNA: TGTGCCAGCAGCTTAGGGGGACGCCCCTACAATGAGCAGTTCTTC
CDR3: CASSLGGRPYNEQFF
D: NA
size: NA
V: TRBV11-1
J: TRBJ2-1

DNA: TGTGCCAGCAGCCCCTCCGGGGACCACTACGAGCAGTACTTC
CDR3: CASSPSGDHYEQYF
D: NA
size: NA
V: TRBV12-3/TRBV12-4
J: TRBJ2-7

DNA: TGTGCCAGCAGAGGAGGGAGGGAATCCTACGAGCAGTACTTC
CDR3: CASRGGRESYEQYF
D: TRBD2
size: NA
V: TRBV2
J: TRBJ2-7

DNA: TGTGCCACCAGGGGAAGCAATCAGCCCCAGCATTTT
CDR3: CATRGSNQPQHF
D: NA
size: NA
V: TRBV24-1
J: TRBJ1-5

DNA: TGTGCCAGCAGCTTAACGGGTGTGAGCACAGATACGCAGTATTTT
CDR3: CASSLTGVSTDTQYF
D: NA
size: NA
V: TRBV7-3
J: TRBJ2-3

DNA: TGTGCCATCAGCGCGGGACTGACGAACACTGAAGCTTTCTTT
CDR3: CAISAGLTNTEAFF
D: NA
size: NA
V: TRBV10-3
J: TRBJ1-1

DNA: TGTGCCAGCAGTTTTAGGCTAGCGGGAGTTAATGAGCAGTTCTTC
CDR3: CASSFRLAGVNEQFF
D: TRBD2
size: NA
V: TRBV12-3/TRBV12-4
J: TRBJ2-1

DNA: TGTGCCACCAGCAGGGGGGATTACAATGAGCAGTTCTTC
CDR3: CATSRGDYNEQFF
D: NA
size: NA
V: TRBV15
J: TRBJ2-1

DNA: TGCGCCAGCAGCTTGGCCGTCCGGCGGGAGCCCGGGGAGCTGTTTTTT
CDR3: CASSLAVRREPGELFF
D: TRBD2
size: NA
V: TRBV5-1
J: TRBJ2-2

DNA: TGCGCCAGCAGCCAAGGGTCGGGGGCAAGGCAGCCCCAGCATTTT
CDR3: CASSQGSGARQPQHF
D: NA
size: NA
V: TRBV4-1
J: TRBJ1-5

DNA: TGTGCCAGCAGTTTATATTCTGGGAGTGAAGAGACCCAGTACTTC
CDR3: CASSLYSGSEETQYF
D: NA
size: NA
V: TRBV28
J: TRBJ2-5

DNA: TGTGCCAGCAGTTACGAAGGTTACACAGATACGCAGTATTTT
CDR3: CASSYEGYTDTQYF
D: NA
size: NA
V: TRBV6-5
J: TRBJ2-3

DNA: TGCAGCGTTGTGGGGGGAGGCCCATCCTACAATGAGCAGTTCTTC
CDR3: CSVVGGGPSYNEQFF
D: NA
size: NA
V: TRBV29-1
J: TRBJ2-1

DNA: TGTGCCAGCAGCTTAGGCGGGGATTACAATGAGCAGTTCTTC
CDR3: CASSLGGDYNEQFF
D: NA
size: NA
V: TRBV7-6
J: TRBJ2-1

DNA: TGTGCCATCCAACCGGGACAAAATTACGAGCAGTACTTC
CDR3: CAIQPGQNYEQYF
D: NA
size: NA
V: TRBV11-1
J: TRBJ2-7

DNA: TGCGCCAGCAGCCCTGGGACTTCTTGGGGAGATACGCAGTATTTT
CDR3: CASSPGTSWGDTQYF
D: NA
size: NA
V: TRBV5-1
J: TRBJ2-3

DNA: TGCGCCGGTTCTGAGAATAGCAATCAGCCCCAGCATTTT
CDR3: CAGSENSNQPQHF
D: NA
size: NA
V: TRBV4-1
J: TRBJ1-5

DNA: TGTGCCAGCAGCTTAAGCCAGGGTTCCTACGAGCAGTACTTC
CDR3: CASSLSQGSYEQYF
D: NA
size: NA
V: TRBV7-6
J: TRBJ2-7

DNA: TGCGCCAGCAGCCAAGTACAGGACCCTTTACCCCTCCACTTT
CDR3: CASSQVQDPLPLHF
D: NA
size: NA
V: TRBV4-3
J: TRBJ1-6

DNA: TGCGCCAGCAGCCAATCAGGGTCAAGAGATGAGCAGTTCTTC
CDR3: CASSQSGSRDEQFF
D: NA
size: NA
V: TRBV4-1
J: TRBJ2-1

DNA: TGTGCCAGCAAGGGGGGCCTTAGCACAGATACGCAGTATTTT
CDR3: CASKGGLSTDTQYF
D: NA
size: NA
V: TRBV2
J: TRBJ2-3

DNA: TGCAGCATGGGGGAAAAAGAGACCCAGTACTTC
CDR3: CSMGEKETQYF
D: NA
size: NA
V: TRBV29-1
J: TRBJ2-5

DNA: TGTGCCAGCAGACATCGAAGCGGGACAAAGACTGAAGCTTTCTTT
CDR3: CASRHRSGTKTEAFF
D: NA
size: NA
V: TRBV11-1
J: TRBJ1-1

DNA: TGTGCCAGCAGCGCAAAGTTGGCGGGAGGGCGTTCCTACGAGCAGTACTTC
CDR3: CASSAKLAGGRSYEQYF
D: TRBD2
size: NA
V: TRBV7-9
J: TRBJ2-7

DNA: TGTGCCATCAGTGACGGCGGGGGACACAACTATGGCTACACCTTC
CDR3: CAISDGGGHNYGYTF
D: NA
size: once
V: TRBV10-3
J: TRBJ1-2

DNA: TGTGCCAACCTATTTTCCGGGACTAGTCAAACACTCACAGATACGCAGTATTTT
CDR3: CANLFSGTSQTLTDTQYF
D: TRBD2
size: once
V: TRBV11-2
J: TRBJ2-3

DNA: TGTGCCAGCAGTTTAGGAGGAGCAGGGAACTATGGCTACACCTTC
CDR3: CASSLGGAGNYGYTF
D: NA
size: NA
V: TRBV12-3/TRBV12-4
J: TRBJ1-2

DNA: TGTGCCAGTAGTCCTCGACTAGCGGGGGAAGACTACAATGAGCAGTTCTTC
CDR3: CASSPRLAGEDYNEQFF
D: TRBD2
size: NA
V: TRBV19
J: TRBJ2-1

DNA: TGTGCCAGCAGCTTAAGTCCTCCTAGCACAGATACGCAGTATTTT
CDR3: CASSLSPPSTDTQYF
D: NA
size: NA
V: TRBV11-2
J: TRBJ2-3

DNA: TGTGCCGTCCGCACAGATACGCAGTATTTT
CDR3: CAVRTDTQYF
D: NA
size: NA
V: TRBV7-9
J: TRBJ2-3